This record concerns one TCR beta chain sequence. The target antigen is unknown. These data are taken from a study of post-analysis software for immune sequencing data. In the study overall: Both relapsing-remitting and secondary progressive multiple sclerosis featured among the disease courses, as did progressive-relapsing multiple sclerosis. General study points: By F measure, strong co-clustering occurred among samples prepared in the same batch. Patients had higher frequencies than controls of about 5 TRBV segments, including TRBV5-6, TRBV5-1 and TRBV20-1. Compared with controls, patients showed significantly lower normalized Chao1 diversity.

Unique molecular identifiers had been added to the TCR beta cDNA libraries. MiXCR, applied by TCRdb to the PCR reads, yields one record per CDR3 protein. The table includes around 700,000 distinct CDR3 sequences, 59% detected once. There are 12 residues in the CDR3. Germline CDR1 and CDR2: SEHNR and FQNEAQ (reference sequence). V was trimmed by 8 bases and J by 0 bases, leaving 6 bases between them. This chain uses TRBV7-9 with TRBJ2-3; D not certain. Sequencing input: blood. The receptor's source is a girl aged 2 to 10 with multiple sclerosis. CDR3 DNA sequence: TGTGCCAGCGATCCTAGCACAGATACGCAGTATTTT. Translating gives CASDPSTDTQYF.